The 30 T cell receptor beta chains below were found in one sample sequenced in a study of T cell responses to AZD1222 COVID-19 vaccine. The assay was immunoSEQ multiplex PCR, and TCRdb's table has in-frame clones only and misses some. The table records over 90,000 clones, around 91% of them present only once. This sample comprised peripheral blood, obtained on day 0 of AZD1222 vaccination. These receptors were taken from an adult in good health.

V usage is TRBV5-1 and J usage is TRBJ2-5; 7 bases are shared with TRBD1. The junction had 13 bases not matched to a gene; V was cut back by 4 bases and J by 4 bases. The CDR3 runs to 16 residues. Looked up from germline, CDR1 is SGHRS and CDR2 is YFSETQ. The CDR3 DNA reads TGCGCCAGCAGCCGTTTGGGGGCCAGGGGGATAGAGACCCAGTACTTC. Amino acids: CASSRLGARGIETQYF.

V is TRBV7-9 and J is TRBJ1-1; the D is unclear. Germline V gene lookup returns CDR1 SEHNR and CDR2 FQNEAQ (reference sequence). The length of the CDR3 is 13 residues. V lost 3 bases to trimming and J lost 0 bases, with 5 bases between them. The CDR3 is CASSFTVNTEAFF. The CDR3 DNA is TGTGCCAGCAGCTTTACCGTGAACACTGAAGCTTTCTTT. The full variable domain, rest sourced from reference TRBV7-9 and TRBJ1-1, is DTGVSQNPRHKITKRGQNVTFRCDPISEHNRLYWYRQTLGQGPEFLTYFQNEAQLEKSRLLSDRFSAERPKGSFSTLEIQRTEQGDSAMYLCASSFTVNTEAFFGQGTRLTVV.

V is TRBV4-1 and J is TRBJ1-1; D unresolved. Trimming took 2 bases from V and 10 from J, leaving 14 bases between them. Germline V gives CDR1 MGHRA, CDR2 YSYEKL. The CDR3 consists of 13 residues. The CDR3 nucleotides are TGCGCCAGCAGCCAAAGTACAGTCTCTGGAGCTTTCTTT. Protein sequence: CASSQSTVSGAFF.

V is TRBV28 and J is TRBJ1-4; 7 positions agree with TRBD1. Trimming at V came to 6 bases and at J to 7 bases, leaving 11 bases not matched to a gene. The germline V gene has CDR1 MDHEN and CDR2 SYDVKM. The CDR3 runs 15 residues. Written as DNA, the CDR3 is TGTGCCAGCAGCTACTCACAGGGGCTTGGTGAAAAACTGTTTTTT. It encodes CASSYSQGLGEKLFF.

The chain is built from TRBV3-1 (or the pseudogene TRBV3-2) and TRBJ2-7; a possible D gene is TRBD1 (7 bases). This CDR3 spans 15 amino acids. Trimming stripped 4 bases from V and 5 bases from J, with 18 bases between. The germline V gene has CDR1 LGHDT and CDR2 YNNKEL (reference sequence). DNA for the CDR3: TGTGCCAGCAGCCCGCGGGACAGCAAGCGGGACGAGCAGTACTTC. Encoded protein: CASSPRDSKRDEQYF.

V gene TRBV13 combines with J gene TRBJ1-2, with TRBD1 matching over 9 bases. V was clipped by 5 bases and J by 3 bases; unmatched bases: 7. CDR1 is PRHDT and CDR2 is FYEKMQ in the germline V gene (reference sequence). The CDR3 is made up of 15 amino acids. The CDR3 reads CASSARTGDHYGYTF. The CDR3 DNA is TGTGCCAGCAGCGCCAGGACAGGGGACCACTATGGCTACACCTTC.

The chain employs TRBV30 and TRBJ1-1; the D gene is possibly TRBD1 (5 bases). Germline lookup yields CDR1 GTSNPN and CDR2 SVGIG (reference sequence). The CDR3 has 12 residues. V was cut by 1 base and J by 4 bases, with 7 bases left in between. The CDR3 loop reads CAWSAQGTEAFF. The CDR3 nucleotides are TGTGCCTGGAGTGCCCAGGGCACTGAAGCTTTCTTT.

The chain couples TRBV24-1 to TRBJ2-7; 10 positions match TRBD1. After removal of 5 bases from V and 6 bases from J, the junction contained 12 bases not matched to a gene. This CDR3 region has 16 residues. Germline CDR1 and CDR2: KGHDR and SFDVKD. The CDR3 loop reads CATSGGTGANRGEQYF. CDR3 sequence (DNA): TGTGCCACCAGTGGAGGGACAGGGGCAAATCGGGGCGAGCAGTACTTC.

This clone was detected only a few times. The V call is TRBV4-1, the J call TRBJ2-3, with a possible D match to TRBD1 (5 bases). The CDR3 totals 14 residues. Germline V gene lookup returns CDR1 MGHRA and CDR2 YSYEKL. V was cut by 8 bases and J by 2 bases, with 14 bases left in between. CDR3 sequence reads: CASGSGGHTDTQYF. CDR3 nucleotides: TGCGCCAGCGGGTCGGGCGGACACACAGATACGCAGTATTTT.

The V call is TRBV28, the J call TRBJ1-5; 12 bases are a match to TRBD1. Germline CDR1 is MDHEN and CDR2 is SYDVKM. V shed 7 bases and J 6 bases; nucleotides not matched to a gene: 7. CDR3 length equals 15 residues. This CDR3 is CASNEGGQGAQPQHF. The CDR3 nucleotides are TGTGCCAGCAATGAAGGGGGACAGGGGGCTCAGCCCCAGCATTTT.

CDR3 coding DNA: TGTGCCAGCAGTGACAGGACCTCTAACTATGGCTACACCTTC. It codes for CASSDRTSNYGYTF. The rearrangement joins TRBV28 to TRBJ1-2, with D perhaps TRBD1 (6 bases). This CDR3 has 14 amino acids. Germline CDR1 and CDR2: MDHEN and SYDVKM. V was shortened by 5 bases and J by 0 bases, with 10 bases between the two germline ends.

The V call is TRBV10-2, the J call TRBJ2-1; 8 nucleotides match TRBD1. CDR3 length: 15 amino acids. In germline, CDR1 is WSHSY, CDR2 SAAADI. The V and J ends lost 2 bases and 0 bases, in that order; junction bases with no gene match: 0. The CDR3 nucleotides are TGCGCCAGCAGTGAGGGACAGGGCTCCTACAATGAGCAGTTCTTC. Protein sequence: CASSEGQGSYNEQFF.

The CDR3: CASSTRNTEAFF. Here the CDR3 DNA reads TGTGCCAGTAGTACTAGGAACACTGAAGCTTTCTTT. The chain recombines TRBV19 with TRBJ1-1; no firm D call. CDR3 size: 12 residues. Trimming cost V 4 bases and J 1 base, with 4 bases left between them. In germline, CDR1 is LNHDA, CDR2 SQIVND (reference sequence). Based on the CDR3 plus reference TRBV19 and TRBJ1-1, the full variable domain is DGGITQSPKYLFRKEGQNVTLSCEQNLNHDAMYWYRQDPGQGLRLIYYSQIVNDFQKGDIAEGYSVSREKKESFPLTVTSAQKNPTAFYLCASSTRNTEAFFGQGTRLTVV.

The chain combines TRBV2 with TRBJ2-2; the match to TRBD2 covers 9 bases. This CDR3 is built from 15 residues. Trimming cost V 6 bases and J 4 bases; bases outside gene matches: 6. Germline V CDR1 and CDR2: SNHLY, FYNNEI. The CDR3 nucleotides are TGTGCCAGCAGGATACTAGCGGGTACCACCGGGGAGCTGTTTTTT. Its translation is CASRILAGTTGELFF.

The genes are TRBV7-3 and TRBJ2-6; D tentatively reads TRBD1 or TRBD2 (6 bases each). Per the germline V gene, CDR1 is SGHTA and CDR2 is FQGTGA. CDR3 size: 15 residues. The V and J ends lost 3 bases and 2 bases respectively, with 8 bases between them. The CDR3 DNA is TGTGCCAGCAGCTTCGGGGGCCCTGGGGCCAACGTCCTGACTTTC. Protein: CASSFGGPGANVLTF.

This rearrangement joins TRBV7-6 to TRBJ2-7; TRBD2 matches 10 bases. CDR1 is SGHVS, CDR2 FNYEAQ, per germline. J was trimmed by 6 bases and V by 1 base; bases with no gene match: 15. This CDR3 region has 18 residues. CDR3 protein: CASSLVSLGLAGAGEQYF. The DNA for the CDR3 is TGTGCCAGCAGCTTAGTCTCCCTCGGGCTAGCGGGAGCCGGCGAGCAGTACTTC.

The CDR3 DNA follows: TGTGCCAGCAGCCAAGTATTCATAGGCAGGGTATACAATGAGCAGTTCTTC. Its translation: CASSQVFIGRVYNEQFF. V gene TRBV14 combines with J gene TRBJ2-1; D may be TRBD1 (5 bases). V was cut by 1 base and J by 4 bases, with 17 bases left in between. Germline-derived CDR1 and CDR2 are SGHDN and FVKESK. The CDR3 contains 17 residues.

This rearrangement joins TRBV7-6 to TRBJ2-7; D might be TRBD1 or TRBD2, each matching 5 bases. Trimming pared 5 bases from V and 3 bases from J, leaving 17 bases between. The CDR3 consists of 15 residues. Germline CDR1 is SGHVS and CDR2 is FNYEAQ. DNA for the CDR3: TGTGCCAGCAGCCGTGGGGCTAGCTTAGACTACGAGCAGTACTTC. This sequence encodes CASSRGASLDYEQYF. The whole variable domain, filled in from reference TRBV7-6 and TRBJ2-7, reads GAGVSQSPRYKVTKRGQDVALRCDPISGHVSLYWYRQALGQGPEFLTYFNYEAQQDKSGLPNDRFSAERPEGSISTLTIQRTEQRDSAMYRCASSRGASLDYEQYFGPGTRLTVT.

The chain recombines TRBV5-6 with TRBJ2-1; D is ambiguous. Trimming took off 7 bases at V and 4 bases at J, with 0 bases between the two ends. The CDR3 sequence is 9 residues long. Germline CDR1 reads SGHDT; CDR2 reads YYEEEE. CDR3 residues: CASYNEQFF. CDR3 DNA: TGTGCCAGCTACAATGAGCAGTTCTTC.

This sequence joins TRBV28 and TRBJ2-7; D is perhaps TRBD2 (5 bases). Germline values: CDR1 MDHEN, CDR2 SYDVKM. V was cut by 5 bases and J by 11 bases, with 13 bases left in between. This CDR3 contains 11 residues. For the CDR3, the DNA is TGTGCCAGCAGTATCCGGGGAGAGGAGTACTTC. Amino acid sequence: CASSIRGEEYF.

V and J are TRBV15 and TRBJ1-5, with 7 bases lining up with TRBD1. Germline V lookup: CDR1 LNHNV, CDR2 YYDKDF (reference sequence). The CDR3 loop spans 16 amino acids. The V gene end was trimmed by 2 bases and the J gene end by 0 bases; junction bases not matched to a gene: 4. CDR3 nucleotides: TGTGCCACCAGCAGAAGACAGGGCCCTAGCAATCAGCCCCAGCATTTT. Translation gives CATSRRQGPSNQPQHF. Combining the CDR3 with reference TRBV15 and TRBJ1-5 gives the whole variable domain DAMVIQNPRYQVTQFGKPVTLSCSQTLNHNVMYWYQQKSSQAPKLLFHYYDKDFNNEADTPDNFQSRRPNTSFCFLDIRSPGLGDTAMYLCATSRRQGPSNQPQHFGDGTRLSIL.

The chain links TRBV7-9 to TRBJ1-5; unclear D gene. CDR1 and CDR2 from the germline V gene are SEHNR and FQNEAQ (reference sequence). This CDR3 has 16 amino acids. V dropped 1 base and J dropped 5 bases, with 15 bases sitting between them. The CDR3 DNA reads as TGTGCCAGCAGCTTAGAACCGGAGGGAGGGTATCAGCCCCAGCATTTT. It specifies CASSLEPEGGYQPQHF.

For this clone: The junction departs from the called germline gene at one end, perhaps through a read error. The gene calls are TRBV10-3 and TRBJ1-1; tentative D call: TRBD1 (5 bases). Germline V gene sequence: CDR1 ENHRY, CDR2 SYGVKD. This CDR3 spans 13 amino acids. CDR3 loop: CATSTVENPEAFF. The CDR3, as DNA: TGTGCCACCTCGACAGTTGAGAACCCTGAAGCTTTCTTT.

The chain couples TRBV19 to TRBJ1-5, with D uncertain. V was trimmed by 7 bases and J by 0 bases, leaving 13 bases between them. This CDR3 contains 15 residues. Germline V gives CDR1 LNHDA, CDR2 SQIVND (reference sequence). CDR3 nucleotides: TGTGCCAGTAAGGAACTCTTTCATAGCAATCAGCCCCAGCATTTT. Protein sequence: CASKELFHSNQPQHF.

CDR3: CASSLELASYNEQFF. The CDR3, as DNA: TGTGCCAGCAGCTTAGAACTAGCGAGCTACAATGAGCAGTTCTTC. The chain joins TRBV7-9 to TRBJ2-1; 7 bases fit TRBD2. CDR1 is SEHNR, CDR2 FQNEAQ, per germline (reference sequence). Germline trimming cut 1 base from V and 3 bases from J; bases unmatched to any gene: 3. CDR3 size: 15 residues.

Comments on this clone: A read error may produce the germline difference seen at one junction end. This rearrangement joins TRBV3-1 (or the pseudogene TRBV3-2) to TRBJ1-2, with D unresolved. Germline V gene data show CDR1 as LGHDT and CDR2 as YNNKEL (reference sequence). This CDR3 comprises 13 residues. The CDR3 DNA follows: TGTGCCAGCAGCCAAGGGGAAACCTATGGTTACACCTTC. Translation gives CASSQGETYGYTF.

This chain joins TRBV30 and TRBJ1-5; 8 bases agree with TRBD1. J lost 1 base, V lost 0 bases, and 5 bases had no gene match. CDR1 and CDR2 (germline): GTSNPN, SVGIG (reference sequence). This CDR3 has 16 residues. The CDR3 reads CAWSVRRTGSNQPQHF. The CDR3 DNA follows: TGTGCCTGGAGTGTACGACGGACAGGGAGCAATCAGCCCCAGCATTTT.

The chain recombines TRBV28 with TRBJ1-5; D gene ambiguous. V lost 3 bases and J lost 0, with 9 bases in between. CDR1 and CDR2 (germline): MDHEN, SYDVKM. The CDR3 length is 15 residues. The chain's CDR3 is CASSFNLYSNQPQHF. CDR3 in DNA: TGTGCCAGCAGTTTCAACCTATATAGCAATCAGCCCCAGCATTTT. Full variable domain (remainder filled in from reference TRBV28 and TRBJ1-5): DVKVTQSSRYLVKRTGEKVFLECVQDMDHENMFWYRQDPGLGLRLIYFSYDVKMKEKGDIPEGYSVSREKKERFSLILESASTNQTSMYLCASSFNLYSNQPQHFGDGTRLSIL.

The V and J genes are TRBV3-1 (or the pseudogene TRBV3-2) and TRBJ1-5, with D hard to call. The length of the CDR3 is 16 residues. CDR1 is LGHDT and CDR2 is YNNKEL in the germline V gene (reference sequence). Trimming took 1 base from V and 3 from J, leaving 13 bases between them. The CDR3: CASSQGSPVINQPQHF. CDR3 nucleotide sequence: TGTGCCAGCAGCCAAGGTTCCCCGGTGATCAATCAGCCCCAGCATTTT.

This clone appeared a single time. V and J are TRBV29-1 and TRBJ2-1; no definite D call. Per the germline V gene, CDR1 is SQVTM and CDR2 is ANQGSEA. V lost 5 bases, J lost 8 bases, and 16 bases lay in between. The CDR3 is 13 amino acids. The CDR3 nucleotides read TGCAGCGTTTGGGTAGGTAGTGCTGATGAGCAGTTCTTC. Translated, it gives CSVWVGSADEQFF.